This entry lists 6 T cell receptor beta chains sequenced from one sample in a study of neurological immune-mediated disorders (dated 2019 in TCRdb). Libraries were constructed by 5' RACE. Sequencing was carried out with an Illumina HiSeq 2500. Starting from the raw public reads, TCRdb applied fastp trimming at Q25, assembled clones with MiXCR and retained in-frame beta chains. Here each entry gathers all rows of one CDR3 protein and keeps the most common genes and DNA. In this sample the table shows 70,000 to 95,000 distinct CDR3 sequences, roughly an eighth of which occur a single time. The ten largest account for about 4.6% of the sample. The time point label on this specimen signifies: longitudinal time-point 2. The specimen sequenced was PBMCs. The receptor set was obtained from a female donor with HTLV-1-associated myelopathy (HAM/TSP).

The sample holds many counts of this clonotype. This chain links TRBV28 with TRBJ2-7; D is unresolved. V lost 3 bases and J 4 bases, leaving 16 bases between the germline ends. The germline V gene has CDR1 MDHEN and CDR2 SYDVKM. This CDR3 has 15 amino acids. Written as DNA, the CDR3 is TGTGCCAGCAGTTTTCAGTCACGGATGGAATACGAGCAGTACTTC. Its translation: CASSFQSRMEYEQYF.

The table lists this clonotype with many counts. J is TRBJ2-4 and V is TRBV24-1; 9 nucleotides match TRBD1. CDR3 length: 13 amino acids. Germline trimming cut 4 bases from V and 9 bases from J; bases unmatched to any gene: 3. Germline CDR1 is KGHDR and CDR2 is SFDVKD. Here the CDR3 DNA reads TGTGCCACCAGTGAAGGACAGGGGAGCATTCAGTACTTC. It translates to CATSEGQGSIQYF.

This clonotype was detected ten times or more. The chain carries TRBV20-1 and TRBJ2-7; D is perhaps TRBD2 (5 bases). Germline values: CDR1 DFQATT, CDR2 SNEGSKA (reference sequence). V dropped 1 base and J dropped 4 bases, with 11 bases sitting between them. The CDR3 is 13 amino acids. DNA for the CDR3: TGCAGTGCTAGAGGGCGGGCCAGATACGAGCAGTACTTC. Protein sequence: CSARGRARYEQYF.

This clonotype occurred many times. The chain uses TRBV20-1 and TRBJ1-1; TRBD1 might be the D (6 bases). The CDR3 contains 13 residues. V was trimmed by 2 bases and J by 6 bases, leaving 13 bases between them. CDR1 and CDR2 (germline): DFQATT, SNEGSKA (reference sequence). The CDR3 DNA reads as TGCAGTGCTAGACTATCCAGGGGTCCTGAAGCTTTCTTT. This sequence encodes CSARLSRGPEAFF.

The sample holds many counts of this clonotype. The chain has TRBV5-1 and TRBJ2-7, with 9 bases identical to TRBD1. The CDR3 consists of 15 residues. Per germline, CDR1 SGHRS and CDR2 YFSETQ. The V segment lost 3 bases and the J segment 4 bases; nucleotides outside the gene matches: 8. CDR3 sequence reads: CASSSQGAGRYEQYF. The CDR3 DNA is TGCGCCAGCAGCTCACAGGGGGCGGGTCGGTACGAGCAGTACTTC.

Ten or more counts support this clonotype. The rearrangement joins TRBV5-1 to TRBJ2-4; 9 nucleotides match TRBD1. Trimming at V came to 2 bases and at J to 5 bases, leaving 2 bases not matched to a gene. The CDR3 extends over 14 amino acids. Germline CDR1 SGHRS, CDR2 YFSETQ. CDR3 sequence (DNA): TGCGCCAGCAGCTTAACAGGGGGCCAAAACATTCAGTACTTC. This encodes CASSLTGGQNIQYF.